A selection of T cell receptor beta chains follows, all from one sample in a study of shared clonotypes between healthy human individuals. Assay used: immunoSEQ multiplex PCR; TCRdb lists only in-frame clones, some missing. This sample carries about 2.2 million clones, around 93% of them seen once, and the ten largest clones take around 1.7%. Specimen: naive CD8+ T cells from PBMCs. The origin of the receptors is a man between 18 and 29 years old in good health. Some clones in this sample may be carry-over from other donors' samples. CDR3s include the opening cysteine and the closing phenylalanine or tryptophan. D genes are given only for firm matches. Some rows mark clone size as missing; the rest say once, few, many or name a class of expanded clone.

J	D	size	V	CDR3	DNA
TRBJ2-7	.	.	TRBV5-8	CASSFSTYEQYF	TGTGCCAGCAGCTTCTCCACCTACGAGCAGTACTTC
TRBJ2-7	.	.	TRBV6-1	CASSGRDTGFLRVLYF	TGTGCCAGCAGTGGCCGGGACACGGGTTTCCTACGAGTTTTGTACTTC
TRBJ1-2	.	.	TRBV6-5	CASSVPGHNGYTF	TGTGCCAGCAGTGTACCGGGACACAATGGCTACACCTTC
TRBJ2-2	.	.	TRBV11-2	CASSLVGGAGPLLPGELFF	TGTGCCAGCAGCTTAGTAGGGGGGGCAGGACCCCTCTTACCCGGGGAGCTGTTTTTT
TRBJ1-5	TRBD1	.	TRBV19	CASSKDRGQGQPQHF	TGTGCCAGTAGTAAAGACAGGGGGCAAGGTCAGCCCCAGCATTTT
TRBJ2-7	.	.	TRBV29-1	CSVDLAGTYEQYF	TGCAGCGTTGATTTGGCGGGAACCTACGAGCAGTACTTC
TRBJ1-2	.	.	TRBV10-2	CASHNRANYGYTF	TGCGCCAGCCATAACAGAGCTAACTATGGCTACACCTTC
TRBJ2-1	.	.	TRBV9	CASSAPQGSSYNEQFF	TGTGCCAGCAGCGCCCCACAGGGTAGCTCCTACAATGAGCAGTTCTTC
TRBJ1-2	TRBD1	.	TRBV28	CASRIGNTGDYGYTF	TGTGCCAGCAGAATAGGGAATACAGGGGACTATGGCTACACCTTC
TRBJ2-1	TRBD2	.	TRBV7-9	CATVTRRTSGFEQFF	TGTGCCACCGTCACCCGCAGGACTAGCGGGTTTGAGCAGTTCTTC
TRBJ2-7	.	once	TRBV6-5	CASSYLGGTAYEQYF	TGTGCCAGCAGTTACCTGGGGGGCACGGCCTACGAGCAGTACTTC
TRBJ1-4	.	.	TRBV2	CASSERGRDEKLFF	TGTGCCAGCAGTGAAAGGGGAAGGGATGAAAAACTGTTTTTT
TRBJ2-2	TRBD2	.	TRBV11-2	CASSFREGGLTGELFF	TGTGCCAGCAGCTTTAGGGAGGGCGGGTTAACCGGGGAGCTGTTTTTT
TRBJ2-5	TRBD2	.	TRBV28	CASNSLRLAAYWAQETQYF	TGTGCCAGCAACTCTCTTAGACTAGCGGCCTACTGGGCTCAAGAGACCCAGTACTTC
TRBJ2-7	TRBD1	once	TRBV27	CASRLDRGAYEQYF	TGTGCCAGCAGACTTGACAGGGGAGCCTACGAGCAGTACTTC
TRBJ2-1	TRBD1	.	TRBV27	CASWTGVGNEQFF	TGTGCCAGCTGGACAGGGGTCGGCAATGAGCAGTTCTTC
TRBJ2-1	.	.	TRBV9	CASSAGVHEQFF	TGTGCCAGCAGCGCGGGGGTGCATGAGCAGTTCTTC
TRBJ1-2	TRBD1	.	TRBV6-1	CASSEVATGSNYGYTF	TGTGCCAGCAGTGAAGTGGCGACAGGGAGCAACTATGGCTACACCTTC
TRBJ2-1	.	.	TRBV19	CASSIVGHVSYNEQFF	TGTGCCAGTAGTATTGTGGGGCACGTCTCCTACAATGAGCAGTTCTTC
TRBJ1-5	.	.	TRBV19	CASKIFDSNQPQHF	TGTGCCAGTAAGATATTTGACAGTAATCAGCCCCAGCATTTT
TRBJ1-5	.	once	TRBV6-1	CASSEPLGGASNQPQHF	TGTGCCAGCAGTGAACCATTGGGGGGGGCTAGCAATCAGCCCCAGCATTTT
TRBJ2-7	.	.	TRBV5-6	CASSLGGNYEQYF	TGTGCCAGCAGCTTGGGTGGGAACTACGAGCAGTACTTC
TRBJ2-1	TRBD2	.	TRBV6-6	CASSQFRGGPNEQFF	TGTGCCAGCTCGCAGTTTCGGGGGGGCCCAAATGAGCAGTTCTTC
TRBJ2-5	.	.	TRBV7-8	CASSLAHEGLGETQYF	TGTGCCAGCAGCTTAGCGCATGAGGGGCTGGGAGAGACCCAGTACTTC
TRBJ2-2	.	once	TRBV7-9	CASSAGTTGELFF	TGTGCCAGCAGTGCAGGGACTACCGGGGAGCTGTTTTTT
TRBJ1-1	.	.	TRBV10-2	CASSESSDILNTEAFF	TGCGCCAGCAGTGAGTCGTCGGATATACTCAACACTGAAGCTTTCTTT
TRBJ1-2	TRBD1	.	TRBV7-3	CASSLQGDYGYTF	TGTGCCAGCAGCTTGCAGGGGGACTATGGCTACACCTTC
TRBJ1-1	.	.	TRBV13	CASSLGGARPTEAFF	TGTGCCAGCAGCTTAGGTGGGGCCCGCCCCACTGAAGCTTTCTTT
TRBJ2-5	.	.	TRBV15	CATSMGIPGETQYF	TGTGCCACCAGCATGGGGATCCCGGGGGAGACCCAGTACTTC
TRBJ1-1	.	.	TRBV9	CASSVVGVPNTEAFF	TGTGCCAGCAGCGTAGTTGGTGTGCCGAACACTGAAGCTTTCTTT
TRBJ1-2	TRBD1	few	TRBV29-1	CSGGQGNGYTF	TGCAGCGGGGGACAGGGTAACGGCTACACCTTC
TRBJ2-1	TRBD2	.	TRBV5-1	CASSWTSGSFYNEQFF	TGCGCCAGCAGCTGGACTAGCGGGAGTTTCTACAATGAGCAGTTCTTC
TRBJ2-5	TRBD2	.	TRBV13	CASRALAGVETQYF	TGTGCCAGCAGGGCTCTAGCGGGAGTAGAGACCCAGTACTTC
TRBJ2-7	TRBD2	.	TRBV4-1	CASSQDPGTRSYEQYF	TGCGCCAGCAGCCAAGATCCAGGGACTAGGTCCTACGAGCAGTACTTC
TRBJ2-7	.	.	TRBV7-6	CASSLVSRRTKNSYEQYF	TGTGCCAGCAGCTTAGTGTCGCGGCGGACAAAAAACTCCTACGAGCAGTACTTC
TRBJ2-5	TRBD2	.	TRBV7-8	CASSLELAGRETQYF	TGTGCCAGCAGCTTGGAACTAGCGGGAAGGGAGACCCAGTACTTC
TRBJ2-5	.	.	TRBV28	CASSFVRETQYF	TGTGCCAGCAGTTTTGTACGGGAGACCCAGTACTTC
TRBJ2-7	TRBD1	.	TRBV13	CASSSWPGQGYEQYF	TGTGCCAGCAGCTCTTGGCCGGGACAGGGATACGAGCAGTACTTC
TRBJ1-3	.	.	TRBV9	CASSVSGASGNTIYF	TGTGCCAGCAGCGTATCAGGGGCCTCTGGAAACACCATATATTTT
TRBJ2-2	.	.	TRBV4-2	CASSQSLAGELFF	TGTGCCAGCAGCCAAAGCCTAGCCGGGGAGCTGTTTTTT
TRBJ2-1	TRBD2	.	TRBV19	CASSIYSAGGRLGEQFF	TGTGCCAGTAGTATATATTCGGCGGGAGGGCGTCTCGGGGAGCAGTTCTTC
TRBJ2-3	TRBD2	once	TRBV7-9	CASSPRLASAQYF	TGTGCCAGCAGCCCGAGACTAGCGTCTGCGCAGTATTTT
TRBJ2-1	.	.	TRBV7-3	CASSLGGRGEQFF	TGTGCCAGCAGCTTAGGCGGTCGTGGGGAGCAGTTCTTC
TRBJ2-7	TRBD2	.	TRBV9	CASGPGSGTSSYEQYF	TGTGCCAGCGGTCCCGGAAGCGGGACTAGCTCCTACGAGCAGTACTTC
TRBJ1-5	.	.	TRBV6-1	CASTGLYSNQPQHF	TGTGCCAGCACCGGTCTTTATAGCAATCAGCCCCAGCATTTT
TRBJ2-1	TRBD1	.	TRBV7-6	CASAPTTGGSGNEQFF	TGTGCCAGCGCGCCAACGACAGGGGGCTCGGGTAATGAGCAGTTCTTC
TRBJ1-5	.	.	TRBV6-6	CASSYTGDQPQHF	TGTGCCAGCAGTTACACCGGGGATCAGCCCCAGCATTTT
TRBJ1-2	.	.	TRBV7-9	CASSPTTRGIIYGYTF	TGTGCCAGCAGCCCCACCACCCGGGGGATTATCTATGGCTACACCTTC
TRBJ2-3	.	.	TRBV27	CASSLVGRLTDTQYF	TGTGCCAGCAGTTTGGTCGGAAGGCTCACAGATACGCAGTATTTT
TRBJ2-7	.	.	TRBV19	CASSIGAKEQYF	TGTGCCAGTAGTATAGGGGCCAAGGAGCAGTACTTC
TRBJ2-1	.	.	TRBV6-5	CASSSTWVRSDEQFF	TGTGCCAGCAGTTCCACGTGGGTAAGGTCCGATGAGCAGTTCTTC
TRBJ2-7	.	.	TRBV4-3	CASSQVRRSYEQYF	TGCGCCAGCAGCCAAGTTCGGCGCTCCTACGAGCAGTACTTC
TRBJ2-2	.	.	TRBV27	CASSLVRGAGTGELFF	TGTGCCAGCAGCCTGGTACGGGGCGCCGGCACCGGGGAGCTGTTTTTT
TRBJ1-5	.	.	TRBV6-1	CASSEVDRPSLEPQHF	TGTGCCAGCAGTGAAGTAGACAGGCCTTCATTAGAGCCCCAGCATTTT
TRBJ1-1	.	once	TRBV19	CASSITGNTEAFF	TGTGCCAGTAGTATTACAGGGAACACTGAAGCTTTCTTT